The 32 T cell receptor beta chains below were found in one sample sequenced in a study of blood T cell repertoires in COVID-19. Only in-frame clones appear in the TCRdb table, and some are missing; sequencing was by immunoSEQ multiplex PCR. This table has 63,000 or so clones, 81% appearing once. The sample comprised peripheral blood. Receptors originate from a human donor in a cohort sampled during active COVID-19.

CDR3 sequence (DNA): TGCAGTGCTAGCCTCTACGAGCAGTACTTC. It encodes CSASLYEQYF. V and J are TRBV20-1 and TRBJ2-7; D is undetermined. Germline assignment: CDR1 DFQATT and CDR2 SNEGSKA (reference sequence). Trimming shortened V by 3 bases and J by 3 bases, and 3 bases separated the two germline ends. The CDR3 runs 10 residues.

The chain couples TRBV7-9 to TRBJ2-1; 8 bases are shared with TRBD2. This CDR3 comprises 15 residues. Germline V gene lookup returns CDR1 SEHNR and CDR2 FQNEAQ (reference sequence). V lost 7 bases and J lost 3; bases outside the gene matches: 8. CDR3 nucleotides: TGTGCCAGCAACCCGGGAACTAGCGGCTACAATGAGCAGTTCTTC. This codes for CASNPGTSGYNEQFF. Full variable domain (outside the CDR3, taken from reference TRBV7-9 and TRBJ2-1): DTGVSQNPRHKITKRGQNVTFRCDPISEHNRLYWYRQTLGQGPEFLTYFQNEAQLEKSRLLSDRFSAERPKGSFSTLEIQRTEQGDSAMYLCASNPGTSGYNEQFFGPGTRLTVL.

This sequence joins TRBV7-2 and TRBJ2-5; a weak D match, TRBD1 (6 bases). V lost 2 bases, J lost 4 bases, and 17 bases lay in between. Germline CDR1 reads SGHTA; CDR2 reads FQGNSA. This CDR3 region has 16 residues. This CDR3 reads CASSLYRDPPGETQYF. Written as DNA, the CDR3 is TGTGCCAGCAGCTTATACAGGGATCCCCCCGGAGAGACCCAGTACTTC.

This CDR3 is CAISGQGHTEAFF. The CDR3 DNA reads TGTGCCATCAGCGGACAGGGTCACACTGAAGCTTTCTTT. The chain links TRBV10-3 to TRBJ1-1; 8 positions match TRBD1. Trimming removed 6 bases from V and 3 bases from J; junction bases left unmatched: 3. The germline CDR1 and CDR2 sequences are ENHRY and SYGVKD. This CDR3 has 13 residues.

A remark on this clone: One junction end does not reproduce the germline sequence, and a read error may be involved. J is TRBJ2-2 and V is TRBV7-7; TRBD2 agrees at 9 bases. The CDR3 has 18 amino acids. CDR1 is SSHAT and CDR2 is FNYEAQ in the germline V gene (reference sequence). The CDR3 sequence is CASSLEPPGLASGGELFF. CDR3 bases: TGTGCTAGCAGCTTAGAGCCGCCGGGACTAGCATCGGGCGGGGAGCTGTTTTTT.

This clone has more than one count but fewer than ten. The V call is TRBV6-1, the J call TRBJ1-4; 7 positions match TRBD1. Losses at the gene ends were 0 bases for V and 7 bases for J; bases not matched to a gene: 8. The germline CDR1 and CDR2 sequences are MNHNS and SASEGT. This CDR3 has 16 residues. This CDR3 reads CASSEAPGRQGEKLFF. CDR3 in DNA: TGTGCCAGCAGTGAAGCGCCAGGCCGACAGGGTGAAAAACTGTTTTTT.

The chain has TRBV4-1 and TRBJ1-2; 10 positions match TRBD1. The junction had 22 bases not matched to a gene; V was cut back by 4 bases and J by 5 bases. From germline, CDR1 is MGHRA and CDR2 YSYEKL. The CDR3 spans 20 residues. The CDR3 sequence is CASSPGPIRDRGRSSYGYTF. The CDR3 nucleotides are TGCGCCAGCAGCCCGGGGCCTATCCGGGACAGGGGAAGGTCAAGTTATGGCTACACCTTC.

By its share, this clone is medium-sized. The gene calls are TRBV18 and TRBJ2-7; D remains unclear. V was clipped by 3 bases and J by 6 bases, with 9 bases between them. The CDR3 extends over 12 amino acids. Per germline, CDR1 KGHSH and CDR2 LQKENI. CDR3 protein: CASSPQQTEQYF. The CDR3 coding sequence is TGTGCCAGCTCACCGCAACAGACCGAGCAGTACTTC. The full variable domain, completed using reference TRBV18 and TRBJ2-7, is NAGVMQNPRHLVRRRGQEARLRCSPMKGHSHVYWYRQLPEEGLKFMVYLQKENIIDESGMPKERFSAEFPKEGPSILRIQQVVRGDSAAYFCASSPQQTEQYFGPGTRLTVT.

V usage is TRBV11-2 and J usage is TRBJ1-2; a possible D gene is TRBD1 (5 bases). Trimming took 5 bases from V and 4 from J, leaving 14 bases between them. CDR1 SGHAT and CDR2 FQNNGV come from the germline V gene. The CDR3 is 14 residues long. The CDR3, as DNA: TGTGCCAGCAGCCGTTCAGGGTCTGGCTATGGCTACACCTTC. Its protein is CASSRSGSGYGYTF.

This chain connects TRBV27 to TRBJ2-7; 11 positions match TRBD2. This CDR3 is built from 14 residues. Trimming cost V 7 bases and J 10 bases; bases outside gene matches: 12. CDR1 is MNHEY and CDR2 is SMNVEV in the germline V gene (reference sequence). CDR3 DNA: TGTGCCAGCACCCAACTAGCGGGAGCATCCGAACAGTACTTC. Residues: CASTQLAGASEQYF.

The rearrangement links TRBV6-5 to TRBJ2-7; D is uncertain. The germline gives CDR1 MNHEY, CDR2 SVGAGI. V lost 2 bases and J lost 2, with 13 bases in between. This CDR3 is 15 amino acids long. CDR3 in DNA: TGTGCCAGCAGTTACGCGACAACGAATACCTACGAGCAGTACTTC. Protein sequence: CASSYATTNTYEQYF.

The rearrangement uses TRBV4-1 and TRBJ2-7, with a weak D call TRBD1 (5 bases). The germline gives CDR1 MGHRA, CDR2 YSYEKL. The CDR3 extends over 15 amino acids. Trimming took off 4 bases at V and 1 base at J, with 14 bases between the two ends. CDR3 region: CASSPNPDTSYEQYF. CDR3 DNA sequence: TGCGCCAGCAGCCCGAACCCGGACACATCCTACGAGCAGTACTTC.

The rearrangement uses TRBV28 and TRBJ1-1; D not resolved. Per germline, CDR1 MDHEN and CDR2 SYDVKM. CDR3 length: 14 amino acids. Deletions cut 1 base from V and 1 base from J, with 7 bases between. The CDR3 DNA sequence: TGTGCCAGCAGTTTATATCCAGGGAACACTGAAGCTTTCTTT. Its translation: CASSLYPGNTEAFF.

V and J are TRBV9 and TRBJ2-5; 9 bases are a match to TRBD2. The V gene's germline CDR1 is SGDLS and CDR2 YYNGEE. CDR3 length: 15 residues. The V and J ends lost 4 bases and 5 bases, in that order; junction bases with no gene match: 9. CDR3 sequence: CASSTNLAGDETQYF. The CDR3 region has the DNA TGTGCCAGCAGCACCAACTTAGCGGGAGATGAGACCCAGTACTTC. Using reference TRBV9 and TRBJ2-5 for the parts outside the CDR3, the full variable domain is DSGVTQTPKHLITATGQRVTLRCSPRSGDLSVYWYQQSLDQGLQFLIQYYNGEERAKGNILERFSAQQFPDLHSELNLSSLELGDSALYFCASSTNLAGDETQYFGPGTRLLVL.

The chain is built from TRBV6-5 and TRBJ2-3, with 11 positions matching TRBD2. V lost 0 bases to trimming and J lost 5 bases; unmatched junction nucleotides: 4. Per the germline V gene, CDR1 is MNHEY and CDR2 is SVGAGI. The CDR3 totals 16 residues. In DNA, the CDR3 is TGTGCCAGCAGTTACTCGGGGCTAGCGGGAGGAGATACGCAGTATTTT. Translation: CASSYSGLAGGDTQYF.

This chain connects TRBV16 to TRBJ2-5; 9 nucleotides match TRBD1. Germline V gene data show CDR1 as KGHSY and CDR2 as FQNENV. V trimming: 4 bases; J trimming: 4 bases; junction bases outside the gene matches: 7. The CDR3 length is 15 residues. The CDR3 DNA reads as TGTGCCAGCAGCCCGAACAGGGGGCGCAGAGAGACCCAGTACTTC. This codes for CASSPNRGRRETQYF.

V usage is TRBV20-1 and J usage is TRBJ2-7, with 9 nucleotides matching TRBD1. The germline V gene encodes CDR1 DFQATT and CDR2 SNEGSKA (reference sequence). Losses at the gene ends were 3 bases for V and 5 bases for J; bases not matched to a gene: 11. There are 15 residues in the CDR3. CDR3 sequence (DNA): TGCAGTGCTAGTCCTGTTTCCGGGACAGGGAACGAGCAGTACTTC. Translation: CSASPVSGTGNEQYF.

The chain joins TRBV9 to TRBJ1-1, with 8 bases matching TRBD1. V shed 0 bases, J shed 1 base, and the junction held 2 bases outside the gene matches. CDR1 SGDLS and CDR2 YYNGEE come from the germline V gene. This CDR3 contains 15 residues. CDR3 bases: TGTGCCAGCAGCGTAGCAGGACAGGGGAACACTGAAGCTTTCTTT. It translates to CASSVAGQGNTEAFF.

This rearrangement joins TRBV7-8 to TRBJ2-2; D is perhaps TRBD1 (6 bases). The CDR3 sequence is 17 residues long. Germline V CDR1 and CDR2: SGHVS, FQNEAQ. V lost 7 bases to trimming and J lost 6 bases, with 24 bases between them. The CDR3 DNA follows: TGTGCCAGCACCGTACTCGGGACATCGCTAGCCCCCGGGGAGCTGTTTTTT. Translating gives CASTVLGTSLAPGELFF.

The V gene is TRBV24-1, the J gene TRBJ2-1, with 8 bases that match TRBD1. Germline V gene data show CDR1 as KGHDR and CDR2 as SFDVKD. The J segment lost 6 bases and the V segment lost 6 bases, leaving 9 bases of the junction unmatched. CDR3 length equals 15 residues. CDR3 region: CATSITGGNINEQFF. DNA for the CDR3: TGTGCCACCAGTATAACAGGGGGTAATATCAATGAGCAGTTCTTC.

V is TRBV24-1 and J is TRBJ2-1, with TRBD1 matching 9 bases. Germline trimming cut 7 bases from V and 7 bases from J; bases unmatched to any gene: 1. CDR3 length equals 12 residues. The germline V gene has CDR1 KGHDR and CDR2 SFDVKD. CDR3 sequence: CATRGQGNEQFF. In nucleotides, the CDR3 is TGTGCCACCAGAGGACAGGGGAATGAGCAGTTCTTC.

The chain joins TRBV6-5 to TRBJ1-1; D is ambiguous. V was clipped by 4 bases and J by 3 bases, with 9 bases between them. Germline CDR1 reads MNHEY; CDR2 reads SVGAGI. CDR3 length: 13 amino acids. This chain's CDR3 is CASSLGRDTEAFF. In DNA, the CDR3 is TGTGCCAGCAGTTTAGGTCGGGACACTGAAGCTTTCTTT.

The rearrangement uses TRBV11-2 and TRBJ1-2, with 7 positions matching TRBD1. This CDR3 comprises 13 residues. Germline assignment: CDR1 SGHAT and CDR2 FQNNGV. V was pared by 5 bases and J by 5 bases, with 5 bases of the junction left unmatched. The CDR3 spells CASSPTGVYGYTF. The CDR3 bases are TGTGCCAGCAGCCCAACAGGGGTTTATGGCTACACCTTC.

The rearrangement links TRBV20-1 to TRBJ1-1; no clear D. V was pared by 5 bases and J by 4 bases, with 8 bases between. CDR3 length: 11 residues. Germline values: CDR1 DFQATT, CDR2 SNEGSKA (reference sequence). CDR3 residues: CSALETTEAFF. Here the CDR3 DNA reads TGCAGTGCTCTAGAAACCACTGAAGCTTTCTTT.

The chain carries TRBV5-1 and TRBJ2-7; 8 nucleotides align to TRBD2. J was trimmed by 7 bases and V by 3 bases; bases with no gene match: 0. The CDR3 sequence is 11 residues long. Germline V gives CDR1 SGHRS, CDR2 YFSETQ. CDR3 sequence: CASSSSGEQYF. The CDR3 DNA reads TGCGCCAGCAGCTCTAGCGGGGAGCAGTACTTC.

The chain links TRBV14 to TRBJ1-1; D remains ambiguous. The germline V gene has CDR1 SGHDN and CDR2 FVKESK. This CDR3 has 13 amino acids. V shed 4 bases and J shed 0 bases, with 6 bases lying between them. The chain's CDR3 is CASSPGLNTEAFF. The CDR3 DNA reads as TGTGCCAGCAGCCCCGGGTTGAACACTGAAGCTTTCTTT.

The rearrangement joins TRBV7-8 to TRBJ2-1; D is uncertain. V shed 5 bases and J shed 8 bases, with 16 bases lying between them. Germline V CDR1 and CDR2: SGHVS, FQNEAQ. CDR3 length equals 14 residues. The CDR3 loop reads CASSPLAPLDEQFF. Written as DNA, the CDR3 is TGTGCCAGCAGCCCCCTTGCCCCCTTAGATGAGCAGTTCTTC.

This clone has just one count. The chain combines TRBV7-9 with TRBJ2-3, with D unclear. Germline values: CDR1 SEHNR, CDR2 FQNEAQ (reference sequence). CDR3 length: 15 residues. V dropped 1 base and J dropped 1 base, with 9 bases sitting between them. CDR3 in DNA: TGTGCCAGCAGCTTAGACGGTACGCGCACAGATACGCAGTATTTT. It codes for CASSLDGTRTDTQYF.

The J gene is TRBJ2-5, the V gene TRBV6-5; D is perhaps TRBD2 (5 bases). Trimming shortened V by 6 bases and J by 5 bases, and 16 bases separated the two germline ends. Per the germline V gene, CDR1 is MNHEY and CDR2 is SVGAGI. The length of the CDR3 is 14 residues. CDR3 sequence reads: CASSQPGLRETQYF. The CDR3 region has the DNA TGTGCCAGCAGCCAGCCGGGGTTGAGGGAGACCCAGTACTTC.

This clone has only a few counts. The chain carries TRBV10-3 and TRBJ2-1; 13 bases are shared with TRBD2. With 4 bases clipped from V and 8 bases from J, the junction kept 5 bases outside the gene matches. CDR3 size: 15 residues. Germline V lookup: CDR1 ENHRY, CDR2 SYGVKD. In DNA, the CDR3 is TGTGCCATCAGTGCCACTAGCGGGAGGGCGGATGAGCAGTTCTTC. Translating it yields CAISATSGRADEQFF.

This clone occurred a few times. This sequence joins TRBV11-2 and TRBJ2-7; 8 bases fit TRBD2. V lost 0 bases, J lost 4 bases, and 2 bases stayed unmatched. There are 14 residues in the CDR3. The germline V gene encodes CDR1 SGHAT and CDR2 FQNNGV. CDR3 in amino acids: CASSLEREGYEQYF. In DNA, the CDR3 is TGTGCCAGCAGCTTAGAACGGGAGGGATACGAGCAGTACTTC.

This clone showed up just once. The CDR3 coding sequence is TGTGCCAGCAGTGTTACGGAGGGCCACGAGCAGTACTTC. It specifies CASSVTEGHEQYF. This sequence joins TRBV2 and TRBJ2-7, with D maybe TRBD2 (6 bases). The V gene lost 4 bases and the J gene lost 5 bases, with 12 bases spanning the gap. CDR1 is SNHLY and CDR2 is FYNNEI in the germline V gene. The CDR3 spans 13 residues.